A selection of T cell receptor beta chains follows, all from one sample in a study of T cells in Graves' hyperthyroidism and ophthalmopathy. TCRdb ran MiXCR on the multiplex PCR reads and lists one entry per CDR3 protein. The sample holds around 600,000 distinct CDR3 sequences, roughly 14% seen once. Sample: blood. The receptors shown here come from a woman aged 30 to 39 with Graves' hyperthyroidism. The CDR3 runs from the conserved cysteine through the conserved F or W. A D gene is named only where the DNA matches it firmly. Only some rows state a clone size, as once, few, many or a class for expanded clones.

V gene	J gene	clone size	D gene	CDR3 protein	CDR3 DNA
TRBV27	TRBJ2-7	many	TRBD1	CASSLFGTGHYEQYF	TGTGCCAGCAGTTTATTTGGGACAGGGCACTACGAGCAGTACTTC
TRBV10-2	TRBJ2-3	few	TRBD2	CASSDSGTSGSGFSTDTQYF	TGCGCCAGCAGCGATTCCGGGACTAGCGGGAGCGGATTTAGCACAGATACGCAGTATTTT
TRBV2	TRBJ2-5	-	-	CASSDRLGQTQYF	TGTGCCAGCAGTGACCGGCTAGGCCAGACCCAGTACTTC
TRBV6-1	TRBJ2-7	many	TRBD2	CASSSGGYYEQYF	TGTGCCAGCAGTAGCGGGGGTTACTACGAGCAGTACTTC
TRBV5-1	TRBJ2-1	-	TRBD2	CASSLSLGSGTYNEQFF	TGCGCCAGCAGCTTGTCTCTCGGTAGCGGGACCTACAATGAGCAGTTCTTC
TRBV3-1	TRBJ2-7	few	TRBD2	CASSAPGTSLYEQYF	TGCGCCAGCAGCGCCCCCGGGACTAGCTTGTACGAGCAGTACTTC
TRBV18	TRBJ2-2	few	-	CASSPKDRRNTGELFF	TGTGCCAGCTCACCCAAGGATAGGCGAAACACCGGGGAGCTGTTTTTT
TRBV20-1	TRBJ1-1	many	-	CSASPPGGDTEAFF	TGCAGTGCTAGTCCTCCCGGGGGAGACACTGAAGCTTTCTTT
TRBV19	TRBJ2-2	few	TRBD2	CASSARTSATGELFF	TGTGCCAGTAGTGCCCGGACTAGTGCCACCGGGGAGCTGTTTTTT
TRBV29-1	TRBJ2-1	-	-	CSVEAHNEQFF	TGCAGCGTTGAGGCCCACAATGAGCAGTTCTTC
TRBV12-3/TRBV12-4	TRBJ1-2	few	-	CASSLPKNYGYTF	TGTGCCAGCAGTTTGCCTAAGAACTATGGCTACACCTTC
TRBV15	TRBJ2-1	many	TRBD1	CATSRLSGGAGYEQFF	TGTGCCACCAGCAGACTATCAGGGGGCGCAGGCTATGAGCAGTTCTTC
TRBV30	TRBJ2-7	many	TRBD2	CAWAAGLAFDEQYF	TGTGCCTGGGCTGCGGGACTAGCGTTCGACGAGCAGTACTTC
TRBV7-9	TRBJ1-1	few	-	CASSLEAGSSTEAFF	TGTGCCAGCAGCTTAGAAGCAGGGTCTTCTACTGAAGCTTTCTTT
TRBV20-1	TRBJ2-1	many	-	CSASDRLHPINEQFF	TGCAGTGCTTCGGACAGACTACACCCGATAAATGAGCAGTTCTTC
TRBV28	TRBJ2-3	many	-	CASSLFGRDTQYF	TGTGCCAGCAGTTTATTTGGCCGGGATACGCAGTATTTT
TRBV20-1	TRBJ1-1	many	TRBD1	CSARDLGQGRSAFF	TGCAGTGCTAGAGACCTCGGACAGGGTAGGTCGGCTTTCTTT
TRBV20-1	TRBJ1-2	-	TRBD1	CSARGNRDRVVYGYTF	TGCAGTGCTAGAGGCAACCGGGACAGGGTTGTCTATGGCTACACCTTC
TRBV7-2	TRBJ1-2	many	-	CASSFGARTGYTF	TGTGCCAGCAGCTTTGGCGCCCGGACTGGCTACACCTTC
TRBV6-1	TRBJ1-1	many	-	CASSSAAEGNTEAFF	TGTGCCAGCAGTTCTGCCGCCGAGGGGAACACTGAAGCTTTCTTT
TRBV6-1	TRBJ2-3	many	TRBD1	CASSVDRVPTDTQYF	TGTGCCAGCAGTGTGGACAGGGTCCCCACAGATACGCAGTATTTT
TRBV5-4	TRBJ1-1	-	-	CVSRQARNTEAFF	TGTGTCAGCCGTCAGGCCAGGAACACTGAAGCTTTCTTT
TRBV28	TRBJ1-5	many	TRBD1	CASKEGAGNQPQHF	TGTGCCAGCAAAGAGGGGGCGGGCAATCAGCCCCAGCATTTT
TRBV6-2/TRBV6-3	TRBJ2-3	many	TRBD1	CASRKQGRDTQYF	TGTGCCAGCAGGAAACAGGGGAGAGATACGCAGTATTTT
TRBV11-3	TRBJ2-2	many	-	CASSLGDWDTGELFF	TGTGCCAGCAGCTTAGGGGACTGGGACACCGGGGAGCTGTTTTTT
TRBV5-1	TRBJ2-3	few	-	CASRPWGSGTDTQYF	TGCGCCAGCAGACCGTGGGGGAGTGGCACAGATACGCAGTATTTT
TRBV20-1	TRBJ2-3	many	-	CSPKFLGTDTQYF	TGCAGTCCGAAATTTTTGGGCACAGATACGCAGTATTTT
TRBV6-1	TRBJ2-1	many	-	CASSTHATLDEQFF	TGTGCCAGCAGTACACACGCTACGTTGGATGAGCAGTTCTTC
TRBV20-1	TRBJ2-7	many	-	CSAMKGEGPSYEQYF	TGCAGTGCTATGAAGGGGGAGGGCCCTTCCTACGAGCAGTACTTC
TRBV10-3	TRBJ2-1	-	-	CAAGRGHWTYNEQFF	TGTGCCGCTGGGAGGGGGCACTGGACCTACAATGAGCAGTTCTTC
TRBV11-2	TRBJ1-4	many	-	CASSLGPTPNEKLFF	TGTGCCAGCAGCTTAGGTCCGACTCCTAATGAAAAACTGTTTTTT